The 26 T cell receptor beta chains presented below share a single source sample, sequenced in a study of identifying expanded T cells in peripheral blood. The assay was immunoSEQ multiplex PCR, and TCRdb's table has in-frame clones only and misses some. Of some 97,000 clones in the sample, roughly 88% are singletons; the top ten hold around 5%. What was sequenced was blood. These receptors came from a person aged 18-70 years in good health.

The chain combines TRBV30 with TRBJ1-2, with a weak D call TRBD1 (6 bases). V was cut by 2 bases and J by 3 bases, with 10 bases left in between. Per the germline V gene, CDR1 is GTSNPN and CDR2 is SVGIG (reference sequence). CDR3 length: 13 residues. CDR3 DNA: TGTGCCTGGAGTTGGGGGGCCTACTATGGCTACACCTTC. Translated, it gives CAWSWGAYYGYTF.

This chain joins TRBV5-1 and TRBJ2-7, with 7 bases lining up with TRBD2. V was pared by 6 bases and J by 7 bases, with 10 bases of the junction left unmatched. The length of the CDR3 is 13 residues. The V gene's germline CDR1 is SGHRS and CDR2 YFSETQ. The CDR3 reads CASTRGPAGEQYF. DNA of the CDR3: TGCGCCAGCACCCGGGGCCCAGCGGGAGAGCAGTACTTC.

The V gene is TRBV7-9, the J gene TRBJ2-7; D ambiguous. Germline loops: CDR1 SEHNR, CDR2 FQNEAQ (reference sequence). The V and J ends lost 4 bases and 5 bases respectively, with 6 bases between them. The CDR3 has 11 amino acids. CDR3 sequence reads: CASSSTHEQYF. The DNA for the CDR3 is TGTGCCAGCAGCTCGACCCACGAGCAGTACTTC.

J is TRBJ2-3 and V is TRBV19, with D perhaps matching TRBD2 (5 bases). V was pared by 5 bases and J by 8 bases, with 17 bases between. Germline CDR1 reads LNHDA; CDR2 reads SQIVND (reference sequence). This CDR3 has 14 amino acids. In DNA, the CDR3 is TGTGCCAGTAGTTCGGCTAGCAGTAGATTTACGCAGTATTTT. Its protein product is CASSSASSRFTQYF.

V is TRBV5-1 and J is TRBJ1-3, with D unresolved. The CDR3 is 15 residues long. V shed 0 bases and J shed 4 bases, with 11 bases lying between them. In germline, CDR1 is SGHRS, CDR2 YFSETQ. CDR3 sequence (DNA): TGCGCCAGCAGCTTGGAAGCGGCGGGAGGAAACACCATATATTTT. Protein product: CASSLEAAGGNTIYF.

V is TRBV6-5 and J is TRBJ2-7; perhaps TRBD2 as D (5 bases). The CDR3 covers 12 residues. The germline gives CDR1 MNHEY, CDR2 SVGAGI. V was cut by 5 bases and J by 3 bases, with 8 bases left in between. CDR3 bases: TGTGCCAGCAGTAGCGGACGCTACGAGCAGTACTTC. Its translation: CASSSGRYEQYF.

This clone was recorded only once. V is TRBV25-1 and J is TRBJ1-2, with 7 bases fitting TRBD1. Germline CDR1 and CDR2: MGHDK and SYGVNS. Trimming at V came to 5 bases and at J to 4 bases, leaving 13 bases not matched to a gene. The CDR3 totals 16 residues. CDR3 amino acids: CASSKATTGTGYGYTF. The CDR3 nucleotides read TGTGCCAGCAGTAAAGCAACGACAGGGACTGGCTATGGCTACACCTTC.

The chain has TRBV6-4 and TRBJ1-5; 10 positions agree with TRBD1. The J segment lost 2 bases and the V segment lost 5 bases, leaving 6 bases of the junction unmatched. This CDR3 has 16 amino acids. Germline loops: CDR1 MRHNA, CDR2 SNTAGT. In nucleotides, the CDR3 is TGTGCCAGCAGTTCCGGGACAGGGGTCGGCAATCAGCCCCAGCATTTT. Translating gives CASSSGTGVGNQPQHF.

The CDR3 loop reads CAWSRGRDQPQHF. DNA for the CDR3: TGTGCCTGGAGCAGGGGCAGGGATCAGCCCCAGCATTTT. The rearrangement links TRBV30 to TRBJ1-5, with D perhaps matching TRBD1 (6 bases). Trimming took off 3 bases at V and 5 bases at J, with 11 bases between the two ends. This CDR3 is 13 amino acids long. CDR1 is GTSNPN, CDR2 SVGIG, per germline (reference sequence). The full variable domain, its missing parts supplied by reference TRBV30 and TRBJ1-5, is SQTIHQWPATLVQPVGSPLSLECTVEGTSNPNLYWYRQAAGRGLQLLFYSVGIGQISSEVPQNLSASRPQDRQFILSSKKLLLSDSGFYLCAWSRGRDQPQHFGDGTRLSIL.

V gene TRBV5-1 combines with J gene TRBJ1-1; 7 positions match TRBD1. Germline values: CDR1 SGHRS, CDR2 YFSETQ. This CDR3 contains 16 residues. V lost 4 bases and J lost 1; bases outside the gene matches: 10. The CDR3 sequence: CASSLVMTGKNTEAFF. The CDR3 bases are TGCGCCAGCAGCCTTGTCATGACAGGGAAGAACACTGAAGCTTTCTTT.

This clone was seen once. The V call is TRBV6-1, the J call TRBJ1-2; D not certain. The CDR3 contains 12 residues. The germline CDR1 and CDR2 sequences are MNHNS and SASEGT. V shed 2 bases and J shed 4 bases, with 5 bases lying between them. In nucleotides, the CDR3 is TGTGCCAGCAGTGAAACAAGCTATGGCTACACCTTC. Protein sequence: CASSETSYGYTF.

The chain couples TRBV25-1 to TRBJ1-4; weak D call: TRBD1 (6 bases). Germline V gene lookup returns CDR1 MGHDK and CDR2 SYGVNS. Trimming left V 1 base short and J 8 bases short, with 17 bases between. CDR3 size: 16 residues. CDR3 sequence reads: CASSEFRASRGEKLFF. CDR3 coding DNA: TGTGCCAGCAGTGAATTCAGGGCCTCTAGGGGGGAAAAACTGTTTTTT. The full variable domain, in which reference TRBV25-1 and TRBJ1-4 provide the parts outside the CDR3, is EADIYQTPRYLVIGTGKKITLECSQTMGHDKMYWYQQDPGMELHLIHYSYGVNSTEKGDLSSESTVSRIRTEHFPLTLESARPSHTSQYLCASSEFRASRGEKLFFGSGTQLSVL.

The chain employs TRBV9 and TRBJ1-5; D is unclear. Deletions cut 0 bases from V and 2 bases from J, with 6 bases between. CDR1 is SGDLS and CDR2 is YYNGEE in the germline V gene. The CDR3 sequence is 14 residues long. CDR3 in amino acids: CASSVEAGNQPQHF. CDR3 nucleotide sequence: TGTGCCAGCAGCGTAGAGGCAGGCAATCAGCCCCAGCATTTT.

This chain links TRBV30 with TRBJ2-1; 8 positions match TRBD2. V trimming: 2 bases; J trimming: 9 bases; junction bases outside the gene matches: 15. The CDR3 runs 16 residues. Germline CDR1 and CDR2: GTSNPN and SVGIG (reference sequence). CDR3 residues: CAWSWAWRGREGEQFF. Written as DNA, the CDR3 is TGTGCCTGGAGTTGGGCTTGGCGGGGACGGGAGGGTGAGCAGTTCTTC.

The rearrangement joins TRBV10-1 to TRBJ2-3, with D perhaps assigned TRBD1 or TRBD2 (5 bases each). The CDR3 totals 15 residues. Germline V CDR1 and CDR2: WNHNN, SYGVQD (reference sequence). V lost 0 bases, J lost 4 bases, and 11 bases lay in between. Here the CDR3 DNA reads TGCGCCAGCAGTGAGTCAGGGGTCGGGGCAGATACGCAGTATTTT. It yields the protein CASSESGVGADTQYF.

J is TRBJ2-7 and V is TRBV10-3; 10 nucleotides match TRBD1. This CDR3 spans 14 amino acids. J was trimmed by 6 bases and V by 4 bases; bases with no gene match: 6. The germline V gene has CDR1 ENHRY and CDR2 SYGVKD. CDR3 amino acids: CAISGTGTGAEQYF. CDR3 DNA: TGTGCCATCAGTGGAACCGGGACAGGGGCCGAGCAGTACTTC.

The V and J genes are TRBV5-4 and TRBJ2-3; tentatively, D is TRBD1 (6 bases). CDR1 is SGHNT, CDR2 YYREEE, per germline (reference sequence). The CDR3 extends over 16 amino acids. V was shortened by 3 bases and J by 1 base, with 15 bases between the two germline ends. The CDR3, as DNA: TGTGCCAGCAGCTCAACAGGGCAGAAGGGCACAGATACGCAGTATTTT. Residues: CASSSTGQKGTDTQYF.

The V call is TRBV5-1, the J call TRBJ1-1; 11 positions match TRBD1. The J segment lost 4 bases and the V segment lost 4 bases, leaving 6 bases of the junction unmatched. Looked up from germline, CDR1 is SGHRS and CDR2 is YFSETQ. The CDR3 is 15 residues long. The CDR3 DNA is TGCGCCAGCAGCCCGAGGACAGGGGGCTTCACTGAAGCTTTCTTT. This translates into CASSPRTGGFTEAFF. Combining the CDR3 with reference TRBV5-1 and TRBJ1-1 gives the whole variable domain KAGVTQTPRYLIKTRGQQVTLSCSPISGHRSVSWYQQTPGQGLQFLFEYFSETQRNKGNFPGRFSGRQFSNSRSEMNVSTLELGDSALYLCASSPRTGGFTEAFFGQGTRLTVV.

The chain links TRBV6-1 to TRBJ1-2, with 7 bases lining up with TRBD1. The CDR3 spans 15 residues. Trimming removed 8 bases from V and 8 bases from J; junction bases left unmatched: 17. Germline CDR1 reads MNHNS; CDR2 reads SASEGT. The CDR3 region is CASLKTGQPINGYTF. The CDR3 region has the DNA TGTGCCAGCCTAAAAACGGGACAGCCAATTAACGGCTACACCTTC.

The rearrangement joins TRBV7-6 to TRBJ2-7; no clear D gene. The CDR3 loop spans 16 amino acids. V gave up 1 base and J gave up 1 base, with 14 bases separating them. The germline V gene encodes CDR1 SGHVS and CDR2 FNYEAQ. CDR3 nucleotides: TGTGCCAGCAGCTTAGGCCCAGCATCCAAATCCTACGAGCAGTACTTC. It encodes CASSLGPASKSYEQYF. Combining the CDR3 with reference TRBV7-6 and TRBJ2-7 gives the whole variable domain GAGVSQSPRYKVTKRGQDVALRCDPISGHVSLYWYRQALGQGPEFLTYFNYEAQQDKSGLPNDRFSAERPEGSISTLTIQRTEQRDSAMYRCASSLGPASKSYEQYFGPGTRLTVT.

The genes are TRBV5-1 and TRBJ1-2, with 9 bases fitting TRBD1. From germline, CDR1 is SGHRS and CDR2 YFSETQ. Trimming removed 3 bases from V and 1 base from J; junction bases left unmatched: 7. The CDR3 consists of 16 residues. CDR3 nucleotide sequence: TGCGCCAGCAGCTGGGGGGACAGGGACCTTAACTATGGCTACACCTTC. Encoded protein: CASSWGDRDLNYGYTF.

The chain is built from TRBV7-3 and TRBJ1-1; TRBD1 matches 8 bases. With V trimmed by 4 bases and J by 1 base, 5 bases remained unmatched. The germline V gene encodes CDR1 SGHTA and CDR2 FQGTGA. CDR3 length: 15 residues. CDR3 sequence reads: CASSSPDRANTEAFF. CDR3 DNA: TGTGCCAGCAGCTCTCCGGACAGGGCGAACACTGAAGCTTTCTTT.

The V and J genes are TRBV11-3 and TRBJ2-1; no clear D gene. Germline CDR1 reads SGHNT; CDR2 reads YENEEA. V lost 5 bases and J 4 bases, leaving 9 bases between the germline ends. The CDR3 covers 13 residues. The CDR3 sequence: CASSPNSYNEQFF. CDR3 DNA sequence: TGTGCCAGCAGCCCCAACAGTTACAATGAGCAGTTCTTC.

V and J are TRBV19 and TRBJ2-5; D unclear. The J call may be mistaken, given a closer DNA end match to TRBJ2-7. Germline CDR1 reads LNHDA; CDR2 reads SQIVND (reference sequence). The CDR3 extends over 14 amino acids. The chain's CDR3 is CASSIDFTYYEQYF. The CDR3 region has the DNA TGTGCCAGTAGTATAGATTTCACATACTACGAGCAGTACTTC.

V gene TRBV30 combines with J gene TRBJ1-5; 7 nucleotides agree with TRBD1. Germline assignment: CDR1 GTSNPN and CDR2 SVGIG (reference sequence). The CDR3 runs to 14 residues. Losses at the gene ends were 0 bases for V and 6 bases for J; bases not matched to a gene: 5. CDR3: CAWSVSAGGQPQHF. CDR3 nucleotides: TGTGCCTGGAGTGTTAGCGCAGGGGGTCAGCCCCAGCATTTT.

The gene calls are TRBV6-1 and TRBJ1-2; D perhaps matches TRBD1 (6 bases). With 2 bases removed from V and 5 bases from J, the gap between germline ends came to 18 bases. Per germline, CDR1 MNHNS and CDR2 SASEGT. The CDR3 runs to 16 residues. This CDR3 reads CASSERGQGTRYGYTF. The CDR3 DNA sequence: TGTGCCAGCAGTGAAAGAGGGCAGGGGACGAGGTATGGCTACACCTTC.